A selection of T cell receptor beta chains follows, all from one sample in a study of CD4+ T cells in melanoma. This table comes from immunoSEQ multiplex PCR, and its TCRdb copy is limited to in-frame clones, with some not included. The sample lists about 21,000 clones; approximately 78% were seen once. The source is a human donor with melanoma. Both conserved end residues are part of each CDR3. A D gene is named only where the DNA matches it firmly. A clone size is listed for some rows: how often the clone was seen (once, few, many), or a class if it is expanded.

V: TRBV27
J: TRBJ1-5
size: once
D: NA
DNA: TGTGCCAGCAGTTTCATGGGGAAAAACCAGCCCCAGCATTTT
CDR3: CASSFMGKNQPQHF

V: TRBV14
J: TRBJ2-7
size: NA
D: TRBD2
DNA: TGTGCCAGCAGCAAGGGACTAGCGGACTACTACGAGCAGTACTTC
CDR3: CASSKGLADYYEQYF

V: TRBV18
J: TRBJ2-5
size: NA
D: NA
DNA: TGTGCCAGCTCACCACCGTATGGCGGAGAAGAGACCCAGTACTTC
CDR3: CASSPPYGGEETQYF

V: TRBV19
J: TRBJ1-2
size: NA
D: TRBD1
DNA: TGTGCCAGTAGTTGGGACAGGGATAACGGCTACACCTTC
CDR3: CASSWDRDNGYTF

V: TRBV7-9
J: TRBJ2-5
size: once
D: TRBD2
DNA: TGTGCCAGCAGCTTAATAAATAGCGGGGGAGAGACCCAGTACTTC
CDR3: CASSLINSGGETQYF

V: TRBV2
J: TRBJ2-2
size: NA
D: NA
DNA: TGTGCCAGCAGGGAGTTCGCCACCGGGGAGCTGTTTTTT
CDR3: CASREFATGELFF

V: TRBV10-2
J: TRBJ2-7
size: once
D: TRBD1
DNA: TGCGCCAGCAGTGAGTCGGCAGGGGGCGGCGAGCAGTACTTC
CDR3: CASSESAGGGEQYF

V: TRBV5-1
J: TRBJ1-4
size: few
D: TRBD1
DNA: TGCGCCAGCAGCTTGTATGGGACAGGGGATAAGGTGTTTTTT
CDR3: CASSLYGTGDKVFF

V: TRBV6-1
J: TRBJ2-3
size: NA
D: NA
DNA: TGTGCCAGCAGTGGCAAGGCCGTAAGCACAGATACGCAGTATTTT
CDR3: CASSGKAVSTDTQYF

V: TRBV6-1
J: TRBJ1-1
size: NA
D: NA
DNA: TGTGCCAGCAGTGATGATCCGGGACGCACCGTGAACACTGAAGCTTTCTTT
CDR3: CASSDDPGRTVNTEAFF

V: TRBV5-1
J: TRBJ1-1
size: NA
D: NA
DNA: TGCGCCAGCAGCTTGGGGATGGCAGGGCCTTACCGGACCCCCGCCTACACTGAAGCTTTCTTT
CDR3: CASSLGMAGPYRTPAYTEAFF

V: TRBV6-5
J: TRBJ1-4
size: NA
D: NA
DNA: TGTGCCAGCAGTTTGGGAACCCGGGGAGGAAAACTGTTTTTT
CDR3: CASSLGTRGGKLFF

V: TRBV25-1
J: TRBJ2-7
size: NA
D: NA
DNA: TGTGCCAGCAGCCCGAAGGGAAACACTGTGGTCGGTCCCTACGAGCAGTACTTC
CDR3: CASSPKGNTVVGPYEQYF

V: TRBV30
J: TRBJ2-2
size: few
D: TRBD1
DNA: TGTGCCTGGAGCCTAGATACAGGGGTGGAGCTGTTTTTT
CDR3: CAWSLDTGVELFF

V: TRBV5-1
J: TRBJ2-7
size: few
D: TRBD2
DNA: TGCGCCAGCAGCAAGATCAGCGGGGGAGTTGATGAGCAGTACTTC
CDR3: CASSKISGGVDEQYF

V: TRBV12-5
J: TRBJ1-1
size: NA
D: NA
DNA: TGTGCTAGTGGTTTGGCCCCATTGGGGCCATCGGCAAGACGAGCTTTCTTT
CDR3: CASGLAPLGPSARRAFF

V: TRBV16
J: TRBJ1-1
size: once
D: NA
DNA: TGTGCCAGCAGCCAATCCCCCCTAAACACTGAAGCTTTCTTT
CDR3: CASSQSPLNTEAFF

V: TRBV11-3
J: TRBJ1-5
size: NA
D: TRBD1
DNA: TGTGCCAGCAGACGACAGGGGGGTCAGCCCCAGCATTTT
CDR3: CASRRQGGQPQHF

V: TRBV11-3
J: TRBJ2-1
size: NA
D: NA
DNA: TGTGCCAGCAGCTTAGCCGGACCCTACAATGAGCAGTTCTTC
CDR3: CASSLAGPYNEQFF

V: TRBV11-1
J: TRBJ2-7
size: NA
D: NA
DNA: TGTGCCAGCAGCTTTTCCCGGGACACAACGACCTACGAGCAGTACTTC
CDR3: CASSFSRDTTTYEQYF

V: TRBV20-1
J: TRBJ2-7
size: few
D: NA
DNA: TGCAGTGTAGGGTCCGAGCAGTACTTC
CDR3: CSVGSEQYF

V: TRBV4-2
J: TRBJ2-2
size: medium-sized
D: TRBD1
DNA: TGTGCCAGCAGCCCGTGGACAGGGACGATCGGGGAGCTGTTTTTT
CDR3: CASSPWTGTIGELFF

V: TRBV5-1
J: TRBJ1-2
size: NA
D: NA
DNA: TGCGCCAGCAGCTTGGGGGTCGGGAGCTATGGCTACACCTTC
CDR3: CASSLGVGSYGYTF

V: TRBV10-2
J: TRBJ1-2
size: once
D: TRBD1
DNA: TGCGCCAGCAGGGGGACAGGGGACGGCTACACCTTC
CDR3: CASRGTGDGYTF

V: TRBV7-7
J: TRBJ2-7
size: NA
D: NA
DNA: TGTGCTAGCAGCTTAGGGGGTCAGTACGAGCAGTACTTC
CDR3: CASSLGGQYEQYF

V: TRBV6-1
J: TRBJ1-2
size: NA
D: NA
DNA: TGTGCCAGCAGGGAGAGTCACTATGGCTACACCTTC
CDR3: CASRESHYGYTF

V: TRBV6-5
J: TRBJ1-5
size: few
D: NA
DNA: TGTGCCAGCAGTTACAGTTCAGGGAGCAATCAGCCCCAGCATTTT
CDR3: CASSYSSGSNQPQHF

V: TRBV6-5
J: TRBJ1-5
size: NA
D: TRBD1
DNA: TGTGCCAGCAGTACGACAGGGGAAGGAGTCCAGCCCCAGCATTTT
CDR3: CASSTTGEGVQPQHF

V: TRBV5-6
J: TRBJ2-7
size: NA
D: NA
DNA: TGTGCCAGCAGCTTCCGGGACGGGTACTACGAGCAGTACTTC
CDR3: CASSFRDGYYEQYF

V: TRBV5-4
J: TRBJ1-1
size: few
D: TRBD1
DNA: TGTGCCAGCAGCTTGGGTCCCACAGGGGGCGCCGACACTGAAGCTTTCTTT
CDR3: CASSLGPTGGADTEAFF

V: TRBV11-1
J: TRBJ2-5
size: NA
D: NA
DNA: TGTGCCAGCAGCCCGGGGACCATACCCCGCGAAGAGACCCAGTACTTC
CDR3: CASSPGTIPREETQYF

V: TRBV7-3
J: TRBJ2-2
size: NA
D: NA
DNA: TGTGCCAGCAGCTTAGTCAGCACCGGGGAGCTGTTTTTT
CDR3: CASSLVSTGELFF

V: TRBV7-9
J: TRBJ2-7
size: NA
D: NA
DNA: TGTGCCAGCAGCTTGACCGGGACTCGCTCCTACGAGCAGTACTTC
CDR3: CASSLTGTRSYEQYF

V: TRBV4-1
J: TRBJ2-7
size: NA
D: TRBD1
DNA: TGCGCCAGCAGCCCCCGACACGGGACAGGCAACTACGAGCAGTACTTC
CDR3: CASSPRHGTGNYEQYF